This T cell receptor (beta chain) was identified in a study of Graves' ophthalmopathy and Graves' hyperthyroidism. Amplified material comprised TCR beta CDR3 regions derived from RNA transcripts. RT-PCR was first run with HTBI primers, then multiplex PCR in a second round. TCRdb fed the multiplex PCR reads into MiXCR, producing one record per CDR3 protein. This sample has 1 million to 1.3 million distinct CDR3 sequences, with about 40% found just once. On this clonotype itself: Its antigen remains unknown.

Trimming cost V 0 bases and J 2 bases; bases outside gene matches: 7. Per germline, CDR1 LGHDT and CDR2 YNNKEL (reference sequence). The CDR3 is 17 residues long. Study observations and caveats: A 13-signature model separated ophthalmopathy from stable hyperthyroidism, just under 90% sensitivity, roughly 80% specificity. Most thyroid clonotypes with frequency above 0.001 were detected in blood too.

The chain carries TRBV3-1 and TRBJ2-5; 9 bases agree with TRBD2. This TCR derives from an adult man with Graves' hyperthyroidism. Sequencing used peripheral blood or thyroid tissue (not recorded which). CDR3 region: CASSQEFLAGPQETQYF. CDR3 nucleotides: TGTGCCAGCAGCCAAGAATTTCTAGCGGGACCTCAAGAGACCCAGTACTTC.